This T cell receptor beta chain derives from a study of CD8 T cells in Susac syndrome. A quantity of about 0.45 to 1 ug RNA underwent reverse transcription using random hexamers. TCRdb redid the calling of the immunoSEQ multiplex PCR reads with MiXCR, one entry per CDR3 protein. This sample has fewer than 150,000 distinct CDR3 sequences, with under 95% found just once. TCR beta sequences were obtained from blood CD8+ and CD4+ T cells. TEMRA cells were FACS-enriched, while CD8+ and CD4+ T cells were negatively isolated. This clonotype was detected once. Its antigen is as yet unknown. Study results and limitations: The study conceded that relatively few individuals underwent its TCR sequencing and HLA analysis.

The CDR3 covers 13 residues. V lost 4 bases and J lost 2, with 9 bases in between. Germline CDR1 is MDHEN and CDR2 is SYDVKM. The chain recombines TRBV28 with TRBJ2-7, with D possibly being TRBD2 (6 bases). The origin of this receptor is a human donor with multiple sclerosis. Sequencing was carried out using CD8+ T cells from PBMCs. The CDR3 nucleotides read TGTGCCAGCAGTTGGCCGGGGGCCTACGAGCAGTACTTC. Protein product: CASSWPGAYEQYF.